One sample yielded the 22 T cell receptor beta chains listed below, sequenced in a study of cytomegalovirus exposure and HLA in healthy donors. 13 Jbeta primers and 60 Vbeta primers were used for the PCR. Clones were sequenced by immunoSEQ multiplex PCR, and TCRdb holds only the in-frame ones, with some missing. The sample records roughly 110,000 clones, about 78% being singletons. Sequencing was carried out using PBMCs. The receptors originated from a young woman in good health and CMV-seropositive.

V usage is TRBV5-6 and J usage is TRBJ2-5; 8 positions agree with TRBD1. The DNA matches TRBJ2-7 better at its end, which makes the J call doubtful. Germline V gene data show CDR1 as SGHDT and CDR2 as YYEEEE. CDR3 length equals 16 residues. The CDR3, as DNA: TGTGCCAGCAGCTTGGGTCGGACAGGGAGGTCCTACGAGCAGTACTTC. It specifies CASSLGRTGRSYEQYF.

The V call is TRBV6-1, the J call TRBJ2-7; perhaps TRBD1 as D (5 bases). Germline CDR1 MNHNS, CDR2 SASEGT. V was shortened by 1 base and J by 2 bases, with 9 bases between the two germline ends. This CDR3 comprises 14 residues. CDR3 nucleotides: TGTGCCAGCAGTGAAGGGGGCCTAGCCTACGAGCAGTACTTC. It codes for CASSEGGLAYEQYF.

The gene calls are TRBV4-1 and TRBJ1-2; possibly TRBD1 for D (5 bases). The length of the CDR3 is 15 residues. V shed 0 bases and J shed 5 bases, with 13 bases lying between them. Germline V gene sequence: CDR1 MGHRA, CDR2 YSYEKL. The DNA of the CDR3 is TGCGCCAGCAGCCAAGAGCGGACACAGATTTATGGCTACACCTTC. Protein sequence: CASSQERTQIYGYTF.

The rearrangement joins TRBV27 to TRBJ2-1, with 7 nucleotides matching TRBD2. Losses at the gene ends were 7 bases for V and 7 bases for J; bases not matched to a gene: 13. The CDR3 contains 15 residues. Germline-derived CDR1 and CDR2 are MNHEY and SMNVEV (reference sequence). The CDR3 DNA reads as TGTGCCAGCAAAGAGTCAGCGGGACCTGGGAATGAGCAGTTCTTC. Protein product: CASKESAGPGNEQFF.

This clone was picked up a small number of times. The chain carries TRBV5-1 and TRBJ2-2; TRBD2 is a possible D gene (5 bases). Trimming took off 1 base at V and 8 bases at J, with 15 bases between the two ends. Germline assignment: CDR1 SGHRS and CDR2 YFSETQ. This CDR3 spans 15 amino acids. CDR3 nucleotide sequence: TGCGCCAGCAGCTTGTACGACTACACGACTGGGGAGCTGTTTTTT. It yields the protein CASSLYDYTTGELFF.

In its sample, this clone was seen once. V is TRBV5-1 and J is TRBJ1-5, with D possibly TRBD1 on 6 matching bases. The CDR3 contains 14 residues. CDR1 and CDR2 from the germline V gene are SGHRS and YFSETQ. Trimming took 2 bases from V and 6 from J, leaving 12 bases between them. Written as DNA, the CDR3 is TGCGCCAGCAGCTTAACAGGGTTTGGTCAGCCCCAGCATTTT. Amino acid sequence: CASSLTGFGQPQHF.

The J gene is TRBJ1-5, the V gene TRBV18, with D possibly TRBD1 on 5 matching bases. Germline CDR1 is KGHSH and CDR2 is LQKENI. This CDR3 is built from 15 residues. Trimming stripped 6 bases from V and 6 bases from J, with 18 bases between. DNA for the CDR3: TGTGCCAGCTCGCCTGGGGCAGAGAGGTTTCAGCCCCAGCATTTT. Its protein product is CASSPGAERFQPQHF.

This chain uses TRBV5-1 with TRBJ2-5, with 9 bases lining up with TRBD1. The CDR3 has 15 residues. V lost 5 bases to trimming and J lost 2 bases; unmatched junction nucleotides: 7. The V gene's germline CDR1 is SGHRS and CDR2 YFSETQ. CDR3 protein: CASRLGTGIQETQYF. In nucleotides, the CDR3 is TGCGCCAGCAGACTAGGGACAGGGATTCAAGAGACCCAGTACTTC. The full variable domain, its missing parts supplied by reference TRBV5-1 and TRBJ2-5, is KAGVTQTPRYLIKTRGQQVTLSCSPISGHRSVSWYQQTPGQGLQFLFEYFSETQRNKGNFPGRFSGRQFSNSRSEMNVSTLELGDSALYLCASRLGTGIQETQYFGPGTRLLVL.

The sample holds one count of this clone. V is TRBV19 and J is TRBJ2-5; 10 bases fit TRBD2. CDR3 length equals 16 residues. Trimming cost V 5 bases and J 1 base; bases outside gene matches: 7. Germline-derived CDR1 and CDR2 are LNHDA and SQIVND (reference sequence). CDR3 bases: TGTGCCAGTAGTGGAAGAGGACTAGCGGCCCAAGAGACCCAGTACTTC. Amino acids: CASSGRGLAAQETQYF.

This clone has only a few counts. This chain links TRBV5-6 with TRBJ1-1; 7 bases match TRBD1. Trimming cost V 1 base and J 11 bases; bases outside gene matches: 14. Germline CDR1 reads SGHDT; CDR2 reads YYEEEE. The CDR3 runs 15 residues. CDR3 region: CASSLRQGSSGSAFF. CDR3 DNA sequence: TGTGCCAGCAGCTTGAGACAGGGAAGCAGCGGTTCGGCTTTCTTT. Drawing the rest from reference TRBV5-6 and TRBJ1-1, the complete variable domain is DAGVTQSPTHLIKTRGQQVTLRCSPKSGHDTVSWYQQALGQGPQFIFQYYEEEERQRGNFPDRFSGHQFPNYSSELNVNALLLGDSALYLCASSLRQGSSGSAFFGQGTRLTVV.

The V call is TRBV6-6, the J call TRBJ2-7; 8 bases are shared with TRBD1. The V segment lost 6 bases and the J segment 0 bases; nucleotides outside the gene matches: 7. The CDR3 is 15 residues long. Germline V gene data show CDR1 as MNHNY and CDR2 as SVGAGI (reference sequence). CDR3 loop: CASRRQGSYSYEQYF. CDR3 sequence (DNA): TGTGCCAGCAGAAGACAGGGGAGTTACTCCTACGAGCAGTACTTC.

Comments on this clone: Other nucleotide sequences in the sample specify the same CDR3. The genes are TRBV6-4 and TRBJ2-3, with 13 positions matching TRBD2. J gave up 4 bases and V 2 bases, and 0 bases lay outside the gene matches. The germline V gene has CDR1 MRHNA and CDR2 SNTAGT. This CDR3 has 15 residues. The CDR3 here is CASSDTSGGADTQYF. The CDR3 coding sequence is TGTGCCAGCAGTGACACTAGCGGGGGGGCAGATACGCAGTATTTT.

This rearrangement joins TRBV5-1 to TRBJ1-2; 7 nucleotides agree with TRBD1. J gave up 4 bases and V 5 bases, and 8 bases lay outside the gene matches. Germline V gene lookup returns CDR1 SGHRS and CDR2 YFSETQ. The CDR3 contains 14 residues. CDR3 nucleotide sequence: TGCGCCAGCAGTAGACCGGGACAGCGCTATGGCTACACCTTC. Protein product: CASSRPGQRYGYTF.

This chain connects TRBV7-8 to TRBJ2-3; D perhaps matches TRBD2 (6 bases). V shed 2 bases and J shed 2 bases, with 11 bases lying between them. Per germline, CDR1 SGHVS and CDR2 FQNEAQ. CDR3 length: 15 residues. The CDR3 DNA sequence: TGTGCCAGCAGCTTAAGGGAGGAGAACACAGATACGCAGTATTTT. Residues: CASSLREENTDTQYF.

The CDR3 loop is CASSRSTSGSSYEQYF. As DNA, the CDR3 is TGTGCCAGCTCACGCTCGACTAGCGGGAGCTCCTACGAGCAGTACTTC. The genes are TRBV18 and TRBJ2-7; 12 bases match TRBD2. V lost 4 bases and J lost 0; bases outside the gene matches: 4. There are 16 residues in the CDR3. Germline V gene sequence: CDR1 KGHSH, CDR2 LQKENI.

This clone was counted once. An end of the junction does not agree with germline; a read error may underlie this. This chain joins TRBV5-1 and TRBJ1-4; TRBD1 agrees at 8 bases. Germline V gene data show CDR1 as SGHRS and CDR2 as YFSETQ. This CDR3 has 15 residues. CDR3 sequence (DNA): TGCGCCAGCAGCTCGACAGGGGCTAAGAATGAAAAAGTGTTTTTT. The encoded protein is CASSSTGAKNEKVFF.

The rearrangement uses TRBV19 and TRBJ1-5; D unclear. Germline lookup yields CDR1 LNHDA and CDR2 SQIVND (reference sequence). V lost 5 bases to trimming and J lost 7 bases, with 12 bases between them. The CDR3 has 13 residues. In nucleotides, the CDR3 is TGTGCCAGTAGTCGCCAGGAGGGACAGCCCCAGCATTTT. It yields the protein CASSRQEGQPQHF.

V gene TRBV5-1 combines with J gene TRBJ2-3, with TRBD2 identical over 9 bases. Looked up from germline, CDR1 is SGHRS and CDR2 is YFSETQ. The length of the CDR3 is 16 residues. V trimming: 7 bases; J trimming: 2 bases; junction bases outside the gene matches: 11. The CDR3 bases are TGCGCCAGCTCATCTCCTAGCGGGGCGAACACAGATACGCAGTATTTT. It translates to CASSSPSGANTDTQYF.

V usage is TRBV29-1 and J usage is TRBJ2-7; 7 bases are shared with TRBD1. Trimming took 7 bases from V and 7 from J; bases not matched to a gene: 13. The CDR3 loop spans 13 amino acids. Germline V lookup: CDR1 SQVTM, CDR2 ANQGSEA. CDR3 sequence reads: CSAEGQTTLEQYF. The CDR3 nucleotides read TGCAGCGCTGAGGGACAGACAACGCTAGAGCAGTACTTC.

This clone was counted only a few times. The chain has TRBV18 and TRBJ2-5; D is undetermined. The J call is in doubt because the DNA end fits TRBJ2-7 better. Per the germline V gene, CDR1 is KGHSH and CDR2 is LQKENI. The CDR3 length is 13 residues. This CDR3 reads CASSPDDNYEQYF. CDR3 DNA sequence: TGTGCCAGCTCTCCGGATGATAACTACGAGCAGTACTTC.

The chain recombines TRBV7-9 with TRBJ1-1; D gene unclear. The CDR3 runs to 15 residues. CDR1 and CDR2 from the germline V gene are SEHNR and FQNEAQ (reference sequence). Trimming left V 5 bases short and J 10 bases short, with 23 bases between. The CDR3 DNA reads TGTGCCAGCAGCCCCCTAGCAGAAGTGGGGATTGGAGCTTTCTTT. Protein: CASSPLAEVGIGAFF.

The chain has TRBV30 and TRBJ1-6, with 8 positions matching TRBD1. Germline V gene sequence: CDR1 GTSNPN, CDR2 SVGIG (reference sequence). The junction had 5 bases not matched to a gene; V was cut back by 6 bases and J by 7 bases. This CDR3 is built from 13 residues. The CDR3 DNA sequence: TGTGCCTGCGGACAGGGTTGGAATTCACCCCTCCACTTT. This codes for CACGQGWNSPLHF.